A selection of T cell receptor beta chains follows, all from one sample in a study of T cells after posttransplantation cyclophosphamide. The assay was immunoSEQ multiplex PCR, and TCRdb's table has in-frame clones only and misses some. The data show under 75,000 clones, with roughly 93% seen just once and about 3.1% held by the top ten. Material for sequencing was PBMCs. These receptors all stem from a young woman in good health and a related stem cell transplant donor. Both conserved end residues are part of each CDR3. The D gene is left open where the match is weak. Expanded clones are given a class, and other clones once, few, many or no size at all.

size,V,length,D,J,CDR3,DNA
once,TRBV4-1,15,TRBD1,TRBJ1-2,CASSQDGQGNYGYTF,TGCGCCAGCAGCCAAGATGGACAGGGCAACTATGGCTACACCTTC
-,TRBV21-1,19,-,TRBJ2-3,CASSKLGTSGGNSTDTQYF,TGTGCCAGCAGCAAACTCGGGACTAGCGGGGGCAATAGCACAGATACGCAGTATTTT
-,TRBV5-4,13,-,TRBJ1-1,CATTGQSNTEAFF,TGTGCCACTACGGGACAATCGAACACTGAAGCTTTCTTT
-,TRBV19,15,TRBD1,TRBJ2-5,CASSVRQGRQETQYF,TGTGCCAGTAGTGTCCGACAGGGTCGACAGGAGACCCAGTACTTC
-,TRBV6-5,12,-,TRBJ1-1,CASSRTQGNAFF,TGTGCCAGCAGCAGGACCCAGGGGAATGCTTTCTTT
-,TRBV28,16,-,TRBJ2-3,CASSPMRGGVTDTQYF,TGTGCCAGCAGTCCGATGCGGGGTGGGGTGACAGATACGCAGTATTTT
-,TRBV7-2,14,-,TRBJ1-1,CASSLVGGNTEAFF,TGTGCCAGCAGCTTAGTGGGAGGGAACACTGAAGCTTTCTTT
-,TRBV28,11,-,TRBJ2-1,CASRLNNEQFF,TGTGCCAGCAGATTGAACAATGAGCAGTTCTTC
-,TRBV11-1,15,TRBD2,TRBJ2-1,CASSSVGGGEGEQFF,TGTGCCAGCAGCTCCGTCGGCGGGGGGGAGGGTGAACAGTTCTTC
-,TRBV4-2,16,-,TRBJ2-1,CASSQGGYRGRNEQFF,TGTGCCAGCAGCCAAGGGGGCTATAGAGGAAGAAATGAGCAGTTCTTC
-,TRBV5-1,13,-,TRBJ2-3,CASSLAGEDTQYF,TGCGCCAGCAGCTTGGCCGGGGAAGATACGCAGTATTTT
-,TRBV11-2,15,-,TRBJ2-1,CASSLDDSFSKEQFF,TGTGCCAGCAGCCTTGACGACTCCTTTAGCAAGGAGCAGTTCTTC
-,TRBV28,14,TRBD1,TRBJ2-7,CASLARDRENEQYF,TGTGCCAGCTTGGCCCGGGACAGGGAGAACGAGCAGTACTTC
-,TRBV4-1,16,-,TRBJ1-5,CASSQVGNGEVSSQHF,TGCGCCAGCAGCCAAGTTGGAAACGGGGAAGTCTCATCCCAGCATTTT
-,TRBV5-8,15,TRBD1,TRBJ2-2,CASSMGQGSTGELFF,TGTGCCAGCAGCATGGGACAGGGGAGCACCGGGGAGCTGTTTTTT
-,TRBV28,15,-,TRBJ1-5,CASSLQTRGDQPQHF,TGTGCCAGCAGTTTACAGACAAGAGGGGATCAGCCCCAGCATTTT
-,TRBV29-1,11,-,TRBJ2-2,CSVVDTGELFF,TGCAGCGTTGTGGACACCGGGGAGCTGTTTTTT
once,TRBV30,11,-,TRBJ1-2,CAWSGEDGYTF,TGTGCCTGGAGTGGGGAAGATGGCTACACCTTC
-,TRBV19,13,-,TRBJ1-1,CASSMGSSSEAFF,TGTGCCAGTAGTATGGGGTCAAGTTCTGAAGCTTTCTTT
-,TRBV29-1,12,-,TRBJ2-1,CSVERSYNEQFF,TGCAGCGTTGAACGCTCCTACAATGAGCAGTTCTTC
-,TRBV19,16,TRBD1,TRBJ2-1,CASSPPDRAPFSEQFF,TGTGCCAGTAGTCCCCCGGACAGGGCCCCCTTTTCGGAGCAGTTCTTC
-,TRBV7-2,15,-,TRBJ2-7,CASSVGTGSGGEQYF,TGTGCCAGCAGCGTCGGAACAGGTTCCGGAGGCGAGCAGTACTTC
-,TRBV10-1,18,TRBD2,TRBJ2-2,CASSELLAGGSNTGELFF,TGCGCCAGCAGTGAGCTACTAGCGGGGGGGTCGAACACCGGGGAGCTGTTTTTT
-,TRBV19,15,-,TRBJ1-5,CASQSRDRSNQPQHF,TGTGCCAGTCAAAGCCGGGACCGTAGCAATCAGCCCCAGCATTTT
-,TRBV4-1,15,-,TRBJ1-3,CASSQVRASGNTIYF,TGCGCCAGCAGCCAAGTCCGGGCTTCTGGAAACACCATATATTTT
-,TRBV6-5,13,-,TRBJ1-5,CASSYAGNQPQHF,TGTGCCAGCAGTTACGCAGGGAATCAGCCCCAGCATTTT
-,TRBV5-6,16,-,TRBJ1-2,CASSPDRLRGGYGYTF,TGTGCCAGCAGCCCCGATCGTTTGCGGGGAGGCTATGGCTACACCTTC
-,TRBV29-1,13,-,TRBJ1-1,CSVGRELDTEAFF,TGCAGCGTGGGGAGGGAATTGGACACTGAAGCTTTCTTT
-,TRBV21-1,15,-,TRBJ2-7,CASSNDDSGRYEQYF,TGTGCCAGCAGCAATGATGATTCGGGGCGCTACGAGCAGTACTTC
-,TRBV2,12,-,TRBJ2-7,CASSDPGTAQYF,TGTGCCAGCAGTGACCCCGGGACCGCGCAGTACTTC
-,TRBV7-2,13,-,TRBJ1-2,CASRIGGVRGYTF,TGTGCCAGCAGAATAGGAGGGGTAAGAGGCTACACCTTC
-,TRBV19,15,-,TRBJ1-5,CASSIMLAAIQPQHF,TGTGCCAGTAGTATTATGTTGGCAGCAATTCAGCCCCAGCATTTT
-,TRBV7-9,14,-,TRBJ2-1,CASSLEGGNNEQFF,TGTGCCAGCAGCTTAGAAGGGGGAAACAATGAGCAGTTCTTC
-,TRBV7-6,17,TRBD2,TRBJ2-7,CASSLAPGRQGAYEQYF,TGTGCCAGCAGCTTAGCCCCCGGGAGGCAGGGTGCCTACGAGCAGTACTTC
-,TRBV5-6,14,-,TRBJ2-5,CASSLDFVEETQYF,TGTGCCAGCAGCTTGGATTTCGTAGAGGAGACCCAGTACTTC
few,TRBV2,16,TRBD1,TRBJ2-3,CASSEHGTGETDTQYF,TGTGCCAGCAGTGAACACGGGACAGGGGAGACAGATACGCAGTATTTT
-,TRBV13,16,TRBD2,TRBJ2-3,CASSPQRDFENDTQYF,TGTGCCAGCAGCCCCCAGCGGGACTTCGAGAATGATACGCAGTATTTT
-,TRBV7-2,15,TRBD1,TRBJ1-2,CASSLGRGLWYGYTF,TGTGCCAGCAGCTTAGGAAGGGGGCTCTGGTATGGCTACACCTTC
-,TRBV9,15,-,TRBJ2-2,CASSVRDSGTGELFF,TGTGCCAGCAGCGTAAGGGATTCGGGAACCGGGGAGCTGTTTTTT
-,TRBV7-2,14,-,TRBJ1-1,CASSLRRVSLEAFF,TGTGCCAGCAGCTTACGGAGGGTCAGCCTTGAAGCTTTCTTT
few,TRBV7-2,15,TRBD2,TRBJ2-1,CASSSGLAGYNEQFF,TGTGCCAGCAGCTCGGGACTAGCTGGGTACAATGAGCAGTTCTTC
-,TRBV9,15,-,TRBJ1-5,CASSATGYGDQPQHF,TGTGCCAGCAGCGCCACAGGGTATGGGGATCAGCCCCAGCATTTT
-,TRBV7-8,15,-,TRBJ1-3,CASSLATSGGNTIYF,TGTGCCAGCAGCTTAGCGACCTCTGGTGGAAACACCATATATTTT
few,TRBV7-9,14,-,TRBJ2-3,CASSTGGGTDTQYF,TGTGCCAGTTCGACAGGAGGGGGAACAGATACGCAGTATTTT
-,TRBV5-1,13,TRBD1,TRBJ2-5,CASSVQGLETQYF,TGCGCCAGCAGCGTACAGGGGTTGGAGACCCAGTACTTC
-,TRBV6-5,14,-,TRBJ1-1,CASSYLQGNTEAFF,TGTGCCAGCAGTTACCTACAGGGGAACACTGAAGCTTTCTTT
-,TRBV4-2,14,TRBD1,TRBJ1-2,CASSQEGQVYGYTF,TGTGCCAGCAGCCAGGAGGGACAGGTGTACGGCTACACCTTC
-,TRBV5-8,13,-,TRBJ1-2,CASSLRSDYGYTF,TGTGCCAGCAGCTTGCGGTCGGACTATGGCTACACCTTC
-,TRBV28,13,-,TRBJ1-4,CASSRVGNEKLFF,TGTGCCAGCAGCCGTGTGGGTAATGAAAAACTGTTTTTT
-,TRBV6-1,11,-,TRBJ2-7,CASRGAYEQYF,TGTGCCAGCCGTGGCGCTTACGAGCAGTACTTC
-,TRBV4-1,16,TRBD2,TRBJ2-2,CASSQVRAGLTGELFF,TGCGCCAGCAGCCAAGTACGAGCGGGGCTCACCGGGGAGCTGTTTTTT
-,TRBV12-5,16,-,TRBJ1-1,CASGLVSVGEGTEAFF,TGTGCTAGTGGTTTGGTATCGGTAGGGGAGGGCACTGAAGCTTTCTTT
-,TRBV6-5,15,-,TRBJ1-4,CASSYSNQGGEKLFF,TGTGCCAGCAGTTACTCGAACCAGGGTGGAGAAAAACTGTTTTTT
-,TRBV4-1,14,-,TRBJ1-2,CASSRAEGGNGYTF,TGCGCCAGCAGCCGGGCCGAGGGGGGAAATGGCTACACCTTC
-,TRBV5-1,16,TRBD2,TRBJ2-1,CASSLAGGGAQNEQFF,TGCGCCAGCAGCTTGGCCGGCGGGGGGGCCCAGAATGAGCAGTTCTTC
-,TRBV6-5,13,-,TRBJ1-5,CASSSEFNQPQHF,TGTGCCAGCAGTTCGGAGTTCAATCAGCCCCAGCATTTT
-,TRBV5-4,17,TRBD2,TRBJ2-5,CASSPFARAGGQETQYF,TGTGCCAGCAGCCCGTTTGCTCGAGCGGGGGGGCAAGAGACCCAGTACTTC
-,TRBV6-5,13,TRBD1,TRBJ2-7,CASSQGVAYEQYF,TGTGCCAGCAGTCAGGGGGTGGCCTACGAGCAGTACTTC
-,TRBV7-2,13,-,TRBJ1-2,CASSLGYNYGYTF,TGTGCCAGCAGCTTAGGTTATAACTATGGCTACACCTTC